This T cell receptor beta chain originates from a study of early T cells in non-severe SARS-CoV-2 infection. TCRdb called the 5' RACE reads again in MiXCR, with one record for every CDR3 protein. The sample consists of around 44,000 distinct CDR3 sequences, about 7.8% of them appearing once. Germline values: CDR1 SGHTA, CDR2 FQGNSA. This CDR3 comprises 13 residues. V was pared by 0 bases and J by 4 bases, with 6 bases between. This clonotype was picked up a small number of times. The clonotype was recovered from an adult who was a healthcare worker with PCR-confirmed SARS-CoV-2 infection or an uninfected control (not recorded which). Sequencing was done on a sample of whole blood. The chain recombines TRBV7-2 with TRBJ1-1; D is undetermined. As DNA, the CDR3 is TGTGCCAGCAGCTTAGCGGCGGTCACTGAAGCTTTCTTT. Amino acids: CASSLAAVTEAFF.